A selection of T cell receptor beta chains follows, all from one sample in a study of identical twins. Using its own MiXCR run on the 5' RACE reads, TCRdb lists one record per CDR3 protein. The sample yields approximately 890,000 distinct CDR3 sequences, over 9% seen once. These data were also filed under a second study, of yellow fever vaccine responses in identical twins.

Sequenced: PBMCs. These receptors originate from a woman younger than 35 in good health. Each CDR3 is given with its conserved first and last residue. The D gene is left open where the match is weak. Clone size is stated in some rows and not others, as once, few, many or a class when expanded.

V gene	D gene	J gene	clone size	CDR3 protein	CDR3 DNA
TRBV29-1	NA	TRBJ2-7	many	CSVVGLQGFSYEQYF	TGCAGCGTTGTAGGTCTTCAGGGATTCTCCTACGAGCAGTACTTC
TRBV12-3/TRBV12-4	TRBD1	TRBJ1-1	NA	CASTQGAKRITEAFF	TGTGCCAGTACACAGGGGGCGAAGCGTATCACTGAAGCTTTCTTT
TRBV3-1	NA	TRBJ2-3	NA	CASSQSPPPVVSLDTQYF	TGTGCCAGCAGCCAAAGCCCCCCACCTGTGGTCTCACTAGATACGCAGTATTTT
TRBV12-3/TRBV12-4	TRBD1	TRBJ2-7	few	CASSVGTGIYEQYF	TGTGCCAGCAGTGTCGGGACAGGGATCTACGAGCAGTACTTC
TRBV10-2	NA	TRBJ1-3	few	CASSESGRSSGNTIYF	TGCGCCAGCAGTGAGTCCGGAAGGAGCTCTGGAAACACCATATATTTT
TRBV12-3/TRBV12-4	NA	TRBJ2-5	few	CASSPDRLTQETQYF	TGTGCCAGCAGTCCGGACAGATTAACCCAAGAGACCCAGTACTTC
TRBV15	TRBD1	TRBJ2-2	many	CATSRGTGGYTGELFF	TGTGCCACCAGCAGAGGGACAGGGGGGTATACCGGGGAGCTGTTTTTT
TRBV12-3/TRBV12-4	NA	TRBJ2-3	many	CATKLRETSTDTQYF	TGTGCCACCAAACTGAGGGAGACTAGCACAGATACGCAGTATTTT
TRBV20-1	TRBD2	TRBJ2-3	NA	CSVAGGQGDTQYF	TGCAGTGTAGCGGGGGGGCAAGGAGATACGCAGTATTTT
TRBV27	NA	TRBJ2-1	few	CASSSLLAETYNEQFF	TGTGCCAGCAGTTCCCTTCTTGCGGAAACTTACAATGAGCAGTTCTTC
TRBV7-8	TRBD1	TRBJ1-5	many	CASSLGMTTGAGPQHF	TGTGCCAGCAGCTTAGGAATGACAACAGGGGCGGGGCCCCAGCATTTT
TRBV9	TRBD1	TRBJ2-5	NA	CASSASGTEQETQYF	TGTGCCAGCAGCGCCTCCGGGACAGAACAAGAGACCCAGTACTTC
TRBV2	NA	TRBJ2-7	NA	CASSVWVHEQYF	TGTGCCAGCAGTGTTTGGGTTCACGAGCAGTACTTC
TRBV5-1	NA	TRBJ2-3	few	CASSLSVGTDTQYF	TGCGCCAGCAGCTTATCGGTAGGGACAGATACGCAGTATTTT
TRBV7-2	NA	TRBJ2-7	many	CASSFDRSYEQYF	TGTGCCAGCAGCTTTGACCGCTCCTACGAGCAGTACTTC
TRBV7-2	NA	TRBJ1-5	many	CASSFREGGQPQHF	TGTGCCAGCAGCTTTAGGGAAGGCGGTCAGCCCCAGCATTTT
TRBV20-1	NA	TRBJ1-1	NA	CSALDRTGTEAFF	TGCAGTGCTTTAGACAGGACGGGCACTGAAGCTTTCTTT
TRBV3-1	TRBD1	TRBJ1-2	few	CASSPGTGAGGYTF	TGTGCCAGCAGTCCCGGGACAGGGGCCGGTGGCTACACCTTC
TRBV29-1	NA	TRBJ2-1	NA	CSVEQWNNEQFF	TGCAGCGTTGAACAGTGGAACAATGAGCAGTTCTTC
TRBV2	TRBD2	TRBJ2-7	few	CASSTSVNSYEQYF	TGTGCCAGCAGTACTAGCGTTAACTCCTACGAGCAGTACTTC
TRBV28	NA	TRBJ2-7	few	CASSFGAVGPYEQYF	TGTGCCAGCAGTTTTGGCGCCGTGGGCCCCTACGAGCAGTACTTC
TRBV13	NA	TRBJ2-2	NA	CASSWDRRTGELFF	TGTGCCAGCAGCTGGGACCGTCGGACCGGGGAGCTGTTTTTT
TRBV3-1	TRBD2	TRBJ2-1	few	CASSLTSSYWDEQFF	TGTGCCAGCAGCCTGACTAGCTCATATTGGGATGAGCAGTTCTTC
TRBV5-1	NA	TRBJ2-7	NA	CASPLGRAHEQYF	TGCGCCAGCCCCTTGGGCCGGGCCCACGAGCAGTACTTC
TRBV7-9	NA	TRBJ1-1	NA	CASSLGLGPKTEAFF	TGTGCCAGCAGCTTAGGGCTTGGTCCGAAAACTGAAGCTTTCTTT
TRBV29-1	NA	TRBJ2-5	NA	CSVEGIGADETQYF	TGCAGCGTTGAAGGGATAGGTGCCGACGAGACCCAGTACTTC
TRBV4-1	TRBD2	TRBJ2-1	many	CASSQEGLAGPSSYNEQFF	TGCGCCAGCAGCCAGGAAGGACTAGCGGGGCCAAGCTCCTACAATGAGCAGTTCTTC
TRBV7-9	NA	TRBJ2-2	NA	CASSPPQTREKEELFF	TGTGCCAGCAGCCCCCCCCAGACAAGGGAGAAGGAGGAGCTGTTTTTT
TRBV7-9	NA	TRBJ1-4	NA	CASSPRGGISEKLFF	TGTGCCAGCAGCCCCCGGGGCGGGATTAGTGAAAAACTGTTTTTT
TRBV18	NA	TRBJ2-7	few	CASSPPAGYEQYF	TGTGCCAGCTCACCACCGGCAGGCTACGAGCAGTACTTC
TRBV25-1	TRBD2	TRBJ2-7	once	CASTGAGTSGSYEQYF	TGTGCCAGCACTGGGGCGGGGACTAGCGGGAGCTACGAGCAGTACTTC
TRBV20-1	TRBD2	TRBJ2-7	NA	CSATRGGASYEQYF	TGCAGTGCCACCCGGGGGGGGGCCTCCTACGAGCAGTACTTC
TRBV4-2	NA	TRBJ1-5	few	CASSQERRGTQPQHF	TGTGCCAGCAGCCAAGAACGCCGGGGAACCCAGCCCCAGCATTTT
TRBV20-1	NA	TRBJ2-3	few	CSGLDLSTDTQYF	TGCAGTGGACTGGACTTATCCACAGATACGCAGTATTTT
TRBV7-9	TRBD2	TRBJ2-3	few	CASSTSTSRVRDTQYF	TGTGCCAGCAGCACCTCGACTAGCCGGGTTAGGGATACGCAGTATTTT
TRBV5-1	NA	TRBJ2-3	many	CASSLELGMGADTQYF	TGCGCCAGCAGCTTGGAACTGGGAATGGGTGCAGATACGCAGTATTTT
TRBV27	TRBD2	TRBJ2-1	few	CASSLSRGGSEQFF	TGTGCCAGCAGTTTGTCGCGGGGGGGGAGTGAGCAGTTCTTC
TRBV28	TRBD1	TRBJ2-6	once	CASSLGQGGNVLTF	TGTGCCAGCAGTTTGGGACAGGGGGGCAACGTCCTGACTTTC
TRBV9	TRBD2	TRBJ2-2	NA	CASSPRTSGNAGELFF	TGTGCCAGCAGCCCCCGGACTAGCGGGAACGCCGGGGAGCTGTTTTTT
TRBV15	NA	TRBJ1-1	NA	CATSRDGWGGGENTEAFF	TGTGCCACCAGCAGAGATGGTTGGGGGGGCGGGGAAAACACTGAAGCTTTCTTT
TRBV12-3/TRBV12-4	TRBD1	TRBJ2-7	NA	CASSLALGQGKYPYEQYF	TGTGCCAGCAGTTTAGCTTTAGGACAGGGGAAATACCCCTACGAGCAGTACTTC
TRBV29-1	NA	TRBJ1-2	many	CSVMFNYGYTF	TGCAGCGTTATGTTTAACTATGGCTACACCTTC
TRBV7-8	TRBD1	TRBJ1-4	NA	CASSLGGQGFEKLFF	TGTGCCAGCAGCTTAGGTGGACAGGGGTTTGAAAAACTGTTTTTT
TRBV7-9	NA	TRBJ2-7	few	CASSLRQGGSGSYEQYF	TGTGCCAGCAGCTTAAGGCAGGGGGGGTCCGGGTCCTACGAGCAGTACTTC
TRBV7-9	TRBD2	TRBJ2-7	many	CASSFGTSSYEQYF	TGTGCCAGCAGCTTCGGGACTAGCTCCTACGAGCAGTACTTC
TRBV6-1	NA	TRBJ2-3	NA	CASSETGRSTDTQYF	TGTGCCAGCAGTGAAACGGGACGTAGCACAGATACGCAGTATTTT
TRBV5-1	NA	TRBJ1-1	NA	CASSLVRVGDTEAFF	TGCGCCAGCAGCTTGGTCAGGGTAGGCGACACTGAAGCTTTCTTT
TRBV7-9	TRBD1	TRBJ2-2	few	CASSPPTGVPFGELFF	TGTGCCAGCAGCCCACCAACAGGGGTTCCTTTCGGGGAGCTGTTTTTT
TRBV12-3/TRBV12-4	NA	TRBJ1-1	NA	CASLGGPWSTEAFF	TGTGCCAGTCTGGGAGGCCCCTGGAGCACTGAAGCTTTCTTT
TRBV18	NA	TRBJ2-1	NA	CASSPVLIPDYNEQFF	TGTGCCAGCTCACCAGTTCTCATCCCAGACTACAATGAGCAGTTCTTC
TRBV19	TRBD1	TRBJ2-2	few	CASSSSGTGSGELFF	TGTGCCAGTAGTTCCTCCGGGACAGGGTCCGGGGAGCTGTTTTTT
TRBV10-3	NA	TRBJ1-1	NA	CAINRFTGASVNTEAFF	TGTGCCATCAACCGATTTACGGGGGCGAGTGTGAACACTGAAGCTTTCTTT